The 30 T cell receptor beta chains below come from one sample, sequenced in a study of cytomegalovirus exposure and HLA in healthy donors. PCR was performed using 60 Vbeta and 13 Jbeta primers. This table comes from immunoSEQ multiplex PCR, and its TCRdb copy is limited to in-frame clones, with some not included. The table records under 300,000 clones, 70% to 90% of them present only once. Sequenced: PBMCs. All receptors come from a woman aged 55-70 years in good health and CMV-seropositive.

J is TRBJ1-2 and V is TRBV9, with D tentatively TRBD1 (6 bases). Germline CDR1 reads SGDLS; CDR2 reads YYNGEE. Trimming took 4 bases from V and 2 from J, leaving 15 bases between them. This CDR3 is 15 amino acids long. The CDR3 DNA is TGTGCCAGCAGCCCCAGCGGGACACCAAACTATGGCTACACCTTC. It is translated as CASSPSGTPNYGYTF.

The CDR3 nucleotides read TGTGCCAGCAGCCCTAGCGGGGGGTTAAGCTCCTACAATGAGCAGTTCTTC. Translation: CASSPSGGLSSYNEQFF. This chain joins TRBV9 and TRBJ2-1; 11 nucleotides agree with TRBD2. Germline-derived CDR1 and CDR2 are SGDLS and YYNGEE. CDR3 length: 17 residues. V shed 4 bases and J 0 bases; nucleotides not matched to a gene: 6.

A few counts support this clone. The V call is TRBV30, the J call TRBJ2-7; 9 bases match TRBD1. Per the germline V gene, CDR1 is GTSNPN and CDR2 is SVGIG (reference sequence). The trim removed 5 bases at V and 3 bases at J, leaving 5 bases unmatched. The CDR3 consists of 13 residues. The CDR3 reads CAWARDRVYEQYF. CDR3 sequence (DNA): TGTGCCTGGGCCCGGGACAGGGTCTACGAGCAGTACTTC.

The rearrangement joins TRBV5-4 to TRBJ2-5, with TRBD2 matching 7 bases. The germline gives CDR1 SGHNT, CDR2 YYREEE (reference sequence). The CDR3 consists of 12 residues. V lost 9 bases to trimming and J lost 6 bases; unmatched junction nucleotides: 8. CDR3 in amino acids: CATSGSGKTQYF. Written as DNA, the CDR3 is TGTGCCACCTCCGGAAGCGGGAAGACCCAGTACTTC. The full variable domain, with the rest looked up from reference TRBV5-4 and TRBJ2-5, is ETGVTQSPTHLIKTRGQQVTLRCSSQSGHNTVSWYQQALGQGPQFIFQYYREEENGRGNFPPRFSGLQFPNYSSELNVNALELDDSALYLCATSGSGKTQYFGPGTRLLVL.

The chain has TRBV28 and TRBJ2-1; 8 positions agree with TRBD2. Germline-derived CDR1 and CDR2 are MDHEN and SYDVKM. J gave up 9 bases and V 6 bases, and 10 bases lay outside the gene matches. CDR3 size: 14 residues. The CDR3: CASRNPGTRPEQFF. The DNA for the CDR3 is TGTGCCAGCAGGAACCCCGGGACTAGACCTGAGCAGTTCTTC.

On this clone: Other DNA sequences of this sample code for an identical CDR3. The CDR3 protein is CASSLLAGGYEQYF. For the CDR3, the DNA is TGCGCCAGCAGCTTGCTAGCGGGGGGATACGAGCAGTACTTC. This chain joins TRBV5-1 and TRBJ2-7; 11 nucleotides line up with TRBD2. V dropped 1 base and J dropped 4; count of bases not matched to a gene: 1. Germline V gives CDR1 SGHRS, CDR2 YFSETQ. This CDR3 region has 14 residues.

This chain links TRBV6-1 with TRBJ1-1; D ambiguous. CDR1 is MNHNS, CDR2 SASEGT, per germline. The ends were cut back, 5 bases at V and 4 bases at J, with 14 bases in the middle. This CDR3 has 14 amino acids. In nucleotides, the CDR3 is TGTGCCAGCAGTCCTGCGGGCGGCGGCACTGAAGCTTTCTTT. It codes for CASSPAGGGTEAFF.

This chain connects TRBV28 to TRBJ2-5; 7 nucleotides line up with TRBD2. The end of the DNA aligns better with TRBJ2-7, so the J call may be wrong. The CDR3 spans 16 residues. Per the germline V gene, CDR1 is MDHEN and CDR2 is SYDVKM. This CDR3 reads CASSLFSAGASYEQYF. In DNA, the CDR3 is TGTGCCAGCAGTTTATTTAGCGCGGGAGCATCCTACGAGCAGTACTTC.

This clone was counted between two and nine times. The rearrangement joins TRBV5-6 to TRBJ2-3; 7 nucleotides match TRBD2. The CDR3 length is 15 residues. CDR1 is SGHDT, CDR2 YYEEEE, per germline. V dropped 1 base and J dropped 6; count of bases not matched to a gene: 8. The CDR3: CASSLFERDPDTQYF. As DNA, the CDR3 is TGTGCCAGCAGCTTGTTCGAGCGGGATCCGGATACGCAGTATTTT.

A few counts support this clone. The chain is built from TRBV9 and TRBJ1-5; 8 bases agree with TRBD1. CDR1 SGDLS and CDR2 YYNGEE come from the germline V gene. CDR3 size: 15 residues. V dropped 3 bases and J dropped 2; count of bases not matched to a gene: 4. The CDR3 protein is CASSATDRGNQPQHF. CDR3 sequence (DNA): TGTGCCAGCAGCGCGACGGACAGGGGCAATCAGCCCCAGCATTTT.

This clone came up once. V and J are TRBV5-1 and TRBJ2-3, with D possibly TRBD2 on 5 matching bases. Looked up from germline, CDR1 is SGHRS and CDR2 is YFSETQ. The CDR3 runs to 14 residues. The V end was cut by 0 bases, the J end by 3 bases, with 8 bases between. CDR3 DNA sequence: TGCGCCAGCAGCTTGGCGAGGGAGACAGATACGCAGTATTTT. Translated, it gives CASSLARETDTQYF.

This chain links TRBV18 with TRBJ2-7; 11 bases fit TRBD2. The CDR3 totals 15 residues. The germline CDR1 and CDR2 sequences are KGHSH and LQKENI. Trimming at V came to 0 bases and at J to 9 bases, leaving 7 bases not matched to a gene. The CDR3 region has the DNA TGTGCCAGCTCACCACCCGGGCTAGCGGGAGGATTGCAGTACTTC. It codes for CASSPPGLAGGLQYF.

This chain uses TRBV5-6 with TRBJ2-5; TRBD1 matches at 11 bases. The V and J ends lost 4 bases and 6 bases, in that order; junction bases with no gene match: 8. Per the germline V gene, CDR1 is SGHDT and CDR2 is YYEEEE. CDR3 length: 15 amino acids. The DNA for the CDR3 is TGTGCCAGCAGCCCCGGACAGGGGGCTGTAAAGACCCAGTACTTC. This sequence encodes CASSPGQGAVKTQYF. Together with reference TRBV5-6 and TRBJ2-5, the CDR3 gives the full variable domain: DAGVTQSPTHLIKTRGQQVTLRCSPKSGHDTVSWYQQALGQGPQFIFQYYEEEERQRGNFPDRFSGHQFPNYSSELNVNALLLGDSALYLCASSPGQGAVKTQYFGPGTRLLVL.

The rearrangement joins TRBV4-1 to TRBJ2-1; D ambiguous. Trimming pared 0 bases from V and 0 bases from J, leaving 21 bases between. Looked up from germline, CDR1 is MGHRA and CDR2 is YSYEKL. The CDR3 is 20 residues long. The CDR3: CASSQDESSRVGYSYNEQFF. The CDR3 bases are TGCGCCAGCAGCCAAGATGAGTCGTCCCGGGTCGGGTACTCCTACAATGAGCAGTTCTTC.

CDR3: CASSLAGGFRDTQYF. CDR3 coding DNA: TGTGCCAGCAGCTTAGCGGGAGGGTTTAGAGATACGCAGTATTTT. V gene TRBV5-5 combines with J gene TRBJ2-3; TRBD2 agrees at 10 bases. Germline CDR1 reads SGHKS; CDR2 reads YYEKEE (reference sequence). After removal of 2 bases from V and 5 bases from J, the junction contained 5 bases not matched to a gene. The CDR3 sequence is 15 residues long.

Concerning this clone: The sample has other DNA sequences that encode this CDR3 too. The chain couples TRBV6-5 to TRBJ2-7; 7 nucleotides line up with TRBD2. J gave up 3 bases and V 2 bases, and 1 base lay outside the gene matches. The CDR3 consists of 13 residues. Germline V gene sequence: CDR1 MNHEY, CDR2 SVGAGI. CDR3 loop: CASSYGGVYEQYF. The CDR3, as DNA: TGTGCCAGCAGTTACGGGGGGGTCTACGAGCAGTACTTC.

Only one count was recorded for this clone. The CDR3 reads CASSLAGEYGYTF. Written as DNA, the CDR3 is TGTGCCAGCAGTCTGGCAGGTGAATATGGCTACACCTTC. V is TRBV27 and J is TRBJ1-2; D gene unclear. Per the germline V gene, CDR1 is MNHEY and CDR2 is SMNVEV (reference sequence). The ends were cut back, 5 bases at V and 5 bases at J, with 12 bases in the middle. The CDR3 length is 13 residues.

This chain connects TRBV4-1 to TRBJ2-7, with 7 bases lining up with TRBD1. Germline CDR1 is MGHRA and CDR2 is YSYEKL. V was pared by 4 bases and J by 2 bases, with 2 bases of the junction left unmatched. The CDR3 runs to 13 residues. CDR3 residues: CASSRDRTYEQYF. CDR3 sequence (DNA): TGCGCCAGCAGCCGGGACAGAACCTACGAGCAGTACTTC.

This clone was detected only a few times. This rearrangement joins TRBV19 to TRBJ2-2; the D gene is possibly TRBD1 (5 bases). The CDR3 contains 13 residues. Germline V lookup: CDR1 LNHDA, CDR2 SQIVND (reference sequence). Deletions cut 6 bases from V and 7 bases from J, with 12 bases between. The CDR3 spells CASSNQGSGELFF. DNA for the CDR3: TGTGCCAGTAGCAACCAGGGTAGCGGGGAGCTGTTTTTT.

This clone was observed a few times. This CDR3 is CASSITGFGTEAFF. CDR3 DNA sequence: TGCGCCAGCAGCATAACAGGGTTTGGCACTGAAGCTTTCTTT. This chain connects TRBV5-1 to TRBJ1-1; D perhaps matches TRBD1 (6 bases). Germline V CDR1 and CDR2: SGHRS, YFSETQ. The CDR3 is made up of 14 amino acids. Trimming pared 4 bases from V and 4 bases from J, leaving 14 bases between.

This rearrangement joins TRBV29-1 to TRBJ1-3; no reliable D call. The V end was cut by 2 bases, the J end by 0 bases, with 8 bases between. Germline V gene lookup returns CDR1 SQVTM and CDR2 ANQGSEA. The CDR3 contains 14 residues. In nucleotides, the CDR3 is TGCAGCGTTGAATTTTCCGGCTCTGGAAACACCATATATTTT. It translates to CSVEFSGSGNTIYF.

The J gene is TRBJ2-1, the V gene TRBV4-1; 10 bases are shared with TRBD2. The V segment lost 4 bases and the J segment 4 bases; nucleotides outside the gene matches: 13. The CDR3 covers 18 residues. The germline gives CDR1 MGHRA, CDR2 YSYEKL. The CDR3 protein is CASSPIRGPSGSYNEQFF. The CDR3 DNA reads TGCGCCAGCAGCCCAATCAGGGGTCCTAGCGGGAGTTACAATGAGCAGTTCTTC.

The rearrangement joins TRBV5-1 to TRBJ2-7; 10 nucleotides agree with TRBD2. With 2 bases clipped from V and 4 bases from J, the junction kept 12 bases outside the gene matches. Germline V gene lookup returns CDR1 SGHRS and CDR2 YFSETQ. The CDR3 loop spans 17 amino acids. The CDR3: CASSFLESASGSYEQYF. CDR3 DNA sequence: TGCGCCAGCAGCTTTCTAGAGTCGGCTAGCGGGAGTTACGAGCAGTACTTC.

V is TRBV5-1 and J is TRBJ2-5, with TRBD2 matching over 11 bases. V gave up 1 base and J gave up 4 bases; unmatched junction bases: 3. Per the germline V gene, CDR1 is SGHRS and CDR2 is YFSETQ. This CDR3 spans 15 amino acids. CDR3 DNA sequence: TGCGCCAGCAGCTTGCTAGCGGGAGGACGAGAGACCCAGTACTTC. As protein: CASSLLAGGRETQYF.

V and J are TRBV18 and TRBJ1-2, with a weak D call TRBD1 (5 bases). The germline gives CDR1 KGHSH, CDR2 LQKENI. This CDR3 is built from 15 residues. Trimming took 3 bases from V and 0 from J, leaving 11 bases between them. The CDR3 DNA reads as TGTGCCAGCTCACCGGGGGAGGGAACTAACTATGGCTACACCTTC. This codes for CASSPGEGTNYGYTF.

This clone was detected once. This chain uses TRBV2 with TRBJ2-7; 10 positions agree with TRBD2. The CDR3 is 15 amino acids. The junction had 5 bases not matched to a gene; V was cut back by 4 bases and J by 2 bases. Germline CDR1 reads SNHLY; CDR2 reads FYNNEI. The DNA for the CDR3 is TGTGCCAGCAGTGGAAAAGCGGGAGGGGCCTACGAGCAGTACTTC. Residues: CASSGKAGGAYEQYF.

A word on this clone: The sample contains more than one DNA sequence encoding this CDR3. The chain carries TRBV2 and TRBJ2-1; 10 bases are a match to TRBD2. In germline, CDR1 is SNHLY, CDR2 FYNNEI. The ends lost 3 bases at V and 4 bases at J; junction bases unmatched: 3. The CDR3 has 15 residues. DNA for the CDR3: TGTGCCAGCAGTGACAGGACTAGCGGTTACAATGAGCAGTTCTTC. Amino acid sequence: CASSDRTSGYNEQFF.

This clone occurred once. This chain links TRBV12-5 with TRBJ2-7, with D maybe TRBD1 (5 bases). The CDR3 loop spans 16 amino acids. V was trimmed by 0 bases and J by 0 bases, leaving 12 bases between them. CDR1 LGHNT and CDR2 FRNRAP come from the germline V gene. The CDR3 region has the DNA TGTGCTAGTGGTTTGGTACAAGGGGCTAGCTCCTACGAGCAGTACTTC. Its protein product is CASGLVQGASSYEQYF.

This clone was picked up one time. The chain links TRBV4-1 to TRBJ2-3; unclear D gene. Trimming pared 1 base from V and 4 bases from J, leaving 15 bases between. The germline CDR1 and CDR2 sequences are MGHRA and YSYEKL. CDR3 length: 16 amino acids. Here the CDR3 reads CASSQVLAVLPDTQYF. Written as DNA, the CDR3 is TGCGCCAGCAGCCAAGTTTTGGCGGTCCTCCCAGATACGCAGTATTTT.

The chain links TRBV28 to TRBJ2-7; 7 bases agree with TRBD1. The junction had 6 bases not matched to a gene; V was cut back by 2 bases and J by 2 bases. The CDR3 length is 15 residues. In germline, CDR1 is MDHEN, CDR2 SYDVKM. In DNA form, the CDR3 reads TGTGCCAGCAGTTTACCCGACAGGGTTGCCTACGAGCAGTACTTC. This codes for CASSLPDRVAYEQYF.